This is a list of T cell receptor beta chains from one sample in a study of neurological immune-mediated disorders. TCRdb passed the 5' RACE reads through MiXCR, listing each CDR3 protein once. The sample lists under 70,000 distinct CDR3 sequences, around 5.2% seen once, with about 2.8% in the top ten. The sample was PBMCs. These receptors originate from a woman aged 30 to 39 with multiple sclerosis. CDR3s include the opening cysteine and the closing phenylalanine or tryptophan. Fields, in order: D gene, J gene, V gene, clone size, CDR3 protein, CDR3 DNA. The D gene is left open where the match is weak. Expanded clones are given a class, and other clones once, few, many or no size at all.

D: .; J: TRBJ1-2; V: TRBV29-1; size: many; CDR3: CSALGGNGYTF; DNA: TGCAGCGCCTTAGGGGGGAATGGCTACACCTTC
D: .; J: TRBJ2-3; V: TRBV20-1; size: many; CDR3: CSARDIQGRDTQYF; DNA: TGCAGTGCTAGAGATATCCAGGGAAGGGATACGCAGTATTTT
D: TRBD1; J: TRBJ2-3; V: TRBV4-1; size: many; CDR3: CASSDTGDSTDTQYF; DNA: TGCGCCAGCAGCGATACAGGGGACAGCACAGATACGCAGTATTTT
D: .; J: TRBJ1-6; V: TRBV5-8; size: .; CDR3: CASSPLVGFGSPLHF; DNA: TGTGCCAGCAGTCCCTTAGTGGGGTTTGGTTCACCCCTCCACTTT
D: TRBD1; J: TRBJ2-3; V: TRBV11-2; size: many; CDR3: CASRRDSSTDTQYF; DNA: TGTGCCAGCCGCCGGGACAGTAGCACAGATACGCAGTATTTT
D: TRBD2; J: TRBJ2-7; V: TRBV20-1; size: many; CDR3: CSADPRAGSGGEQYF; DNA: TGCAGTGCTGATCCCCGAGCGGGGTCGGGAGGCGAGCAGTACTTC
D: TRBD2; J: TRBJ2-4; V: TRBV5-1; size: many; CDR3: CASSLVGSGVPVGNIQYF; DNA: TGCGCCAGCAGCTTGGTGGGTAGCGGGGTCCCGGTGGGAAACATTCAGTACTTC
D: TRBD1; J: TRBJ1-2; V: TRBV6-2/TRBV6-3; size: few; CDR3: CASKNKGGNYGYTF; DNA: TGTGCCAGCAAGAATAAAGGGGGCAACTATGGCTACACCTTC
D: .; J: TRBJ2-5; V: TRBV12-3/TRBV12-4; size: many; CDR3: CASPFGPRETQYF; DNA: TGTGCCAGCCCGTTCGGGCCAAGGGAGACCCAGTACTTC
D: TRBD1; J: TRBJ1-2; V: TRBV3-1; size: .; CDR3: CASSSQGDRGLGYTF; DNA: TGTGCCAGCAGCTCACAGGGGGACAGGGGCCTCGGCTACACCTTC
D: .; J: TRBJ2-1; V: TRBV9; size: .; CDR3: CASSVDWGDATYNEQFF; DNA: TGTGCCAGCAGCGTAGACTGGGGGGACGCAACCTACAATGAGCAGTTCTTC
D: .; J: TRBJ1-1; V: TRBV7-9; size: .; CDR3: CASRTQMWAFF; DNA: TGTGCCAGCAGAACCCAGATGTGGGCTTTCTTT
D: TRBD1; J: TRBJ2-3; V: TRBV20-1; size: many; CDR3: CSAKDRATDTQYF; DNA: TGCAGTGCTAAGGACAGGGCCACAGATACGCAGTATTTT
D: .; J: TRBJ2-2; V: TRBV3-1; size: .; CDR3: CASSLIGGRTSHGELFF; DNA: TGTGCCAGCAGCCTCATCGGGGGACGAACGAGCCACGGGGAGCTGTTTTTT
D: .; J: TRBJ1-2; V: TRBV12-3/TRBV12-4; size: many; CDR3: CASSLGSSGSYGYTF; DNA: TGTGCCAGCAGTTTAGGGTCGTCTGGAAGCTATGGCTACACCTTC
D: .; J: TRBJ1-5; V: TRBV10-2; size: .; CDR3: CASREGRGLQPQNF; DNA: TGCGCCAGCAGGGAGGGCCGGGGGCTCCAGCCCCAGAATTTT